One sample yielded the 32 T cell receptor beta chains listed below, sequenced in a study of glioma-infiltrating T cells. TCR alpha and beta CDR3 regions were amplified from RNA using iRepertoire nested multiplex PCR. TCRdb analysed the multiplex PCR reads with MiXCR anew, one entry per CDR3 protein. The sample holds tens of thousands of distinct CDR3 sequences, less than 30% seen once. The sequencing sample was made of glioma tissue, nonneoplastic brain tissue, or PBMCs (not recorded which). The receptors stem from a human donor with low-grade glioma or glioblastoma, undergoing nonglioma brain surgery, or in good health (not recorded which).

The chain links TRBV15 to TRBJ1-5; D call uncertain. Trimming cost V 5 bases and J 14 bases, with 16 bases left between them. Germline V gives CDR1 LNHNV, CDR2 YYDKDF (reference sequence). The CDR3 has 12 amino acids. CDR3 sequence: CATSGQGKPKHF. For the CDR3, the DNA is TGTGCCACCAGCGGTCAAGGGAAACCCAAGCATTTT.

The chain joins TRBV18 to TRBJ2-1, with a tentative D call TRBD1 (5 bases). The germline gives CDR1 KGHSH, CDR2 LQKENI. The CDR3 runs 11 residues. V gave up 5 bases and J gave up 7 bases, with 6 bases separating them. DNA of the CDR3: TGTGCCAGCTCAGGGGCTAATGAGCAGTTCTTC. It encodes CASSGANEQFF.

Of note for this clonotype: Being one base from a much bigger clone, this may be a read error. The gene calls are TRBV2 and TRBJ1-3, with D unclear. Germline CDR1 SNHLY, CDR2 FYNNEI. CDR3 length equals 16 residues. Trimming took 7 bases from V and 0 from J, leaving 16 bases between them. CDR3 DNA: TGTGCCAGCATCGGATCCGGTGGGGTCTCTGGAAACACCATATATTTT. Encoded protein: CASIGSGGVSGNTIYF.

CDR3 DNA: TGTGCCAGCAGCCAAGTGGGGACACGAGGGAGCCCCATGGGGACCCAGTACTTC. Amino acid sequence: CASSQVGTRGSPMGTQYF. The chain is built from TRBV3-1 and TRBJ2-5, with D possibly TRBD1 on 6 matching bases. This CDR3 comprises 18 residues. Germline V gives CDR1 LGHDT, CDR2 YNNKEL (reference sequence). Deletions cut 1 base from V and 7 bases from J, with 25 bases between.

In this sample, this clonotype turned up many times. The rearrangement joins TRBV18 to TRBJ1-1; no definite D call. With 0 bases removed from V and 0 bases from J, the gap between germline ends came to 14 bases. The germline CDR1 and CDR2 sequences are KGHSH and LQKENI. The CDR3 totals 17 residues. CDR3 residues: CASSPPLPGRMNTEAFF. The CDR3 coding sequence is TGTGCCAGCTCACCACCGTTGCCAGGCAGAATGAACACTGAAGCTTTCTTT.

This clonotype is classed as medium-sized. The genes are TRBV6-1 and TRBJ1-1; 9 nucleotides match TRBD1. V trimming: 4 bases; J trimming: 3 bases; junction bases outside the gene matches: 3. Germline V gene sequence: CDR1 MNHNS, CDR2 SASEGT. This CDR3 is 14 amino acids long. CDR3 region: CASSAGTGHTEAFF. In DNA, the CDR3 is TGTGCCAGCAGTGCAGGGACAGGGCACACTGAAGCTTTCTTT.

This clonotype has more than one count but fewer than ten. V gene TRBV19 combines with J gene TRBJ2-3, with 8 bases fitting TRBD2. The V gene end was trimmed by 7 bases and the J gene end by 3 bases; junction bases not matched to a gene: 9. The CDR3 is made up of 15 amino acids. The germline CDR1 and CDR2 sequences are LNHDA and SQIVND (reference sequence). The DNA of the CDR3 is TGTGCCAGTAAACCCGGACTAGCTAGGACAGATACGCAGTATTTT. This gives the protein CASKPGLARTDTQYF.

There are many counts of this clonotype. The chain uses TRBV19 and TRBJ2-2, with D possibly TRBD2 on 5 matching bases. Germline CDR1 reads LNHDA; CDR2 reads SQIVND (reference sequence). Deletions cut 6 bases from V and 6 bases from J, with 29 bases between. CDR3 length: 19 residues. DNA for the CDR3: TGTGCCAGTAGCATTAATTCTCCGGCGGGTGACCGCGCGGCCGGGGAGCTGTTTTTT. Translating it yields CASSINSPAGDRAAGELFF.

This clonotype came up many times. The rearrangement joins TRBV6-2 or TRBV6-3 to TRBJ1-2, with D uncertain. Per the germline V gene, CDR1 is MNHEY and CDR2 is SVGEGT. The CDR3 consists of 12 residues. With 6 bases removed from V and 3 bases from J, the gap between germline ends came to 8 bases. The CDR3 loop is CASSNGYYGYTF. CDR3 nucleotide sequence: TGTGCCAGCAGCAACGGGTACTATGGCTACACCTTC.

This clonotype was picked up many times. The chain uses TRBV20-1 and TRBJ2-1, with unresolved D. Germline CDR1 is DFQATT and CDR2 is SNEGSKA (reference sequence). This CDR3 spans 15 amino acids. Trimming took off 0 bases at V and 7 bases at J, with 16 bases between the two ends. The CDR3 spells CSARDSRASWNEQFF. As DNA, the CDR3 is TGCAGTGCTAGAGATTCAAGGGCCTCTTGGAATGAGCAGTTCTTC.

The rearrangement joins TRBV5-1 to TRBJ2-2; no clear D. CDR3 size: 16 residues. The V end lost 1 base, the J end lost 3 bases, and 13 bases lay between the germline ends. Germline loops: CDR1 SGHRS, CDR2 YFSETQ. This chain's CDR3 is CASSLKISVYTGELFF. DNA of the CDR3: TGCGCCAGCAGCTTGAAAATCTCCGTGTACACCGGGGAGCTGTTTTTT.

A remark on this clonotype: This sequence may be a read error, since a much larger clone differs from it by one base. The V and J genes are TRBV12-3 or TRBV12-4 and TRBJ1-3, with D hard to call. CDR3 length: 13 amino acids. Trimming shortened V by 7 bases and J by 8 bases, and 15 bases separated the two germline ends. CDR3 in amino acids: CASIFDPNYTIYF. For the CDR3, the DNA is TGTGCCAGCATTTTTGACCCAAACTACACCATATATTTT.

The CDR3 coding sequence is TGTGCCAGCAGTTCGGGACTAGCGGCCTACGAGCAGTACTTC. Encoded protein: CASSSGLAAYEQYF. The V and J genes are TRBV2 and TRBJ2-7; TRBD2 agrees at 11 bases. The V gene end was trimmed by 5 bases and the J gene end by 2 bases; junction bases not matched to a gene: 2. Per the germline V gene, CDR1 is SNHLY and CDR2 is FYNNEI. The CDR3 has 14 residues. Based on the CDR3 plus reference TRBV2 and TRBJ2-7, the full variable domain is EPEVTQTPSHQVTQMGQEVILRCVPISNHLYFYWYRQILGQKVEFLVSFYNNEISEKSEIFDDQFSVERPDGSNFTLKIRSTKLEDSAMYFCASSSGLAAYEQYFGPGTRLTVT.

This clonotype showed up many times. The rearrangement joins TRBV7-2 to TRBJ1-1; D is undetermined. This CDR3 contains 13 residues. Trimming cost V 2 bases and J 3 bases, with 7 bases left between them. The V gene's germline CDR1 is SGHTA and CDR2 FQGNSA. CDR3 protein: CASSLTQYTEAFF. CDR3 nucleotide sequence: TGTGCCAGCAGCTTAACACAATACACTGAAGCTTTCTTT.

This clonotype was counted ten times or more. CDR3 coding DNA: TGTGCCAGCAGCCTTACACTCGTTTTTGCACCCCTCCACTTT. Residues: CASSLTLVFAPLHF. The gene calls are TRBV6-1 and TRBJ1-6; D not certain. The germline CDR1 and CDR2 sequences are MNHNS and SASEGT. The CDR3 is made up of 14 amino acids. V shed 6 bases and J shed 11 bases, with 17 bases lying between them.

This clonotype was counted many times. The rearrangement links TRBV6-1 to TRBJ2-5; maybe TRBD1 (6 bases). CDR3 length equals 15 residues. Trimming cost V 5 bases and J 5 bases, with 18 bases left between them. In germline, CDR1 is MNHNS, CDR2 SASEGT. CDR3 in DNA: TGTGCCAGCAGTACGCTCCAGGGGATACGGGAGACCCAGTACTTC. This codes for CASSTLQGIRETQYF.

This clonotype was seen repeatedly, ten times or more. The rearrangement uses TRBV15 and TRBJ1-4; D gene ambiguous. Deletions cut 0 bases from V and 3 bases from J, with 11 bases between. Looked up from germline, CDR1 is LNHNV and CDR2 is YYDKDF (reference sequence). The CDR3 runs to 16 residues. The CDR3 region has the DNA TGTGCCACCAGCAGAGAAAGTAGCGGCGCTAATGAAAAACTGTTTTTT. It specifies CATSRESSGANEKLFF.

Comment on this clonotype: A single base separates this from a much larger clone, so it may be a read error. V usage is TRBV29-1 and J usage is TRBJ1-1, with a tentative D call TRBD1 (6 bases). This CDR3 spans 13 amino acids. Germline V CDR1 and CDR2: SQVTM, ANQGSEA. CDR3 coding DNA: TGCAGCGCCATAGGACAGAAGAACACTGAAGCTTCCTTT. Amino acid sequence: CSAIGQKNTEASF.

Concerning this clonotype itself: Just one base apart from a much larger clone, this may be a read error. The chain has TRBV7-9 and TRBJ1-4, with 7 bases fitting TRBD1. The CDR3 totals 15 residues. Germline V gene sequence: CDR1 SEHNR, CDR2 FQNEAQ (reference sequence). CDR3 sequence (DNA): TGTGCCAGCAGCTCCTGGACAGGCCTTAATGGAAAACTGTTTTTT. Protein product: CASSSWTGLNGKLFF.

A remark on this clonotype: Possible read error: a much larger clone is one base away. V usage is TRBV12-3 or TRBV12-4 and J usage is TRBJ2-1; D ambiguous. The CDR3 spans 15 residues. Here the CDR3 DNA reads TGTGCCAGCAGTTTAAGGACCAGCTCCTACAATGAGCGGTTCTTC. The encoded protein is CASSLRTSSYNERFF.

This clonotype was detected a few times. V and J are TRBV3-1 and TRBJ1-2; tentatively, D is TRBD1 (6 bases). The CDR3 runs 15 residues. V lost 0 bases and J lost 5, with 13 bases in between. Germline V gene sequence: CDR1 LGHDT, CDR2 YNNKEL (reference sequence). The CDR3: CASSQENRARYGYTF. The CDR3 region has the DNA TGTGCCAGCAGCCAAGAGAACAGGGCCAGATATGGCTACACCTTC.

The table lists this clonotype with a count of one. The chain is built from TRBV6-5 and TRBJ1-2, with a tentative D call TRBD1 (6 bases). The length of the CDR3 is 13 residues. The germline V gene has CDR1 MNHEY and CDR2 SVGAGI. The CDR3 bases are TGTGTTAGCAGGCGACAGGCTAACTATGGCTACACCTTC. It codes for CVSRRQANYGYTF.

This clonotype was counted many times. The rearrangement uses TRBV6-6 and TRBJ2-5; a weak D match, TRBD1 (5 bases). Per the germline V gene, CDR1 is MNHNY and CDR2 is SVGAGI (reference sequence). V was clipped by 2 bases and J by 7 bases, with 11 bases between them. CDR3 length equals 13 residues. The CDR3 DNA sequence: TGTGCCAGCAGTTACGGGGCCCTCGGGACCCAGTACTTC. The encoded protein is CASSYGALGTQYF.

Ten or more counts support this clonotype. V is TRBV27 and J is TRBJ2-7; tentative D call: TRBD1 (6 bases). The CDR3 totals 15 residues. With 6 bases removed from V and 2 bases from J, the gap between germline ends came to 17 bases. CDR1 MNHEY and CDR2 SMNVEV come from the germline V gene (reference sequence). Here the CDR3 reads CASRLTPGTTYEQYF. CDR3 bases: TGTGCCAGCAGACTAACCCCCGGGACAACCTACGAGCAGTACTTC.

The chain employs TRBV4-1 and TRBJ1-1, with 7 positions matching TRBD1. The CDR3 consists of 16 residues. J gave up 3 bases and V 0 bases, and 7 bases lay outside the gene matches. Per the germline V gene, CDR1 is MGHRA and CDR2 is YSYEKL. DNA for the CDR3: TGCGCCAGCAGCCAAGAGAGGGGGCCGGTGGACACTGAAGCTTTCTTT. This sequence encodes CASSQERGPVDTEAFF.

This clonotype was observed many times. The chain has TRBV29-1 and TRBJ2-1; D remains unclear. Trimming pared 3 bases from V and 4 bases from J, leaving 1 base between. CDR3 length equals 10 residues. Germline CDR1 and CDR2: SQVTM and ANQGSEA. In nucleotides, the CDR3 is TGCAGCGTTGATTACAATGAGCAGTTCTTC. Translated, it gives CSVDYNEQFF.

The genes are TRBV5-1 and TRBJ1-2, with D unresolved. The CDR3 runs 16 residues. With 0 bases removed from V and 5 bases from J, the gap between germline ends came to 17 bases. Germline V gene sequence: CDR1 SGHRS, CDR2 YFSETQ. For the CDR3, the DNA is TGCGCCAGCAGCTTGGGAATTGTAGGGCAGTTTTATGGCTACACCTTC. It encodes CASSLGIVGQFYGYTF.

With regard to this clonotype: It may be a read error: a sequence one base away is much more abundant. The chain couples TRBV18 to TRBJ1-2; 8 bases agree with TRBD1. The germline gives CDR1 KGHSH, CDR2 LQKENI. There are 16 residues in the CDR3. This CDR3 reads CGSSLTRAGGDYGYTF. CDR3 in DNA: TGTGGCAGCTCTCTTACCCGTGCAGGGGGCGACTATGGCTACACCTTC.

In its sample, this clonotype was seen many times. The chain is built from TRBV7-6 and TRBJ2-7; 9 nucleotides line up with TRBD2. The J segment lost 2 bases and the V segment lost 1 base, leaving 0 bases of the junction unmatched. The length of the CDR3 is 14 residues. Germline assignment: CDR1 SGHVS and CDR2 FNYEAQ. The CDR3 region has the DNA TGTGCCAGCAGCTTAGGGACTAGCGCCTACGAGCAGTACTTC. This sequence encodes CASSLGTSAYEQYF.

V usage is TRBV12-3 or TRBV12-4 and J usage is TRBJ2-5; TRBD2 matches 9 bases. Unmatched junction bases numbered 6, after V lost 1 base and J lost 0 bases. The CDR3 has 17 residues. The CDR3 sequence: CASSLGRGGRYQETQYF. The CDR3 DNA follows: TGTGCCAGCAGTTTAGGGCGGGGGGGTCGGTACCAAGAGACCCAGTACTTC.

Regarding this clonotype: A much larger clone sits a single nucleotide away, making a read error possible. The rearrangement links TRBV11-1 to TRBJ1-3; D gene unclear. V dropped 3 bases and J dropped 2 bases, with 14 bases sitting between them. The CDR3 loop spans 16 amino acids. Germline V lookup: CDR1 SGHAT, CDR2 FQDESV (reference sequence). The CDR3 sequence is CASSFAGPGTGNTIYF. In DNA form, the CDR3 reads TGTGCCAGCAGCTTCGCTGGGCCGGGCACTGGAAACACCATATATTTT.

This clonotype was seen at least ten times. The CDR3 reads CASSRGAVYEQYF. Written as DNA, the CDR3 is TGTGCCAGCAGCCGGGGGGCCGTTTACGAGCAGTACTTC. The chain couples TRBV6-1 to TRBJ2-7; D might be TRBD2 (7 bases). Trimming pared 6 bases from V and 4 bases from J, leaving 13 bases between. Germline CDR1 is MNHNS and CDR2 is SASEGT. The CDR3 is 13 amino acids.